This T cell receptor beta chain was retrieved from a study of CD8 T cells in Susac syndrome. General study points: The study acknowledged a relatively small number of individuals in its TCR sequencing and HLA analysis.

Random hexamers were used to reverse transcribe an amount of roughly 0.45 to 1 ug RNA. The immunoSEQ assay covered 54 Vbeta and 13 Jbeta segments for CDR3. TCRdb called the immunoSEQ multiplex PCR reads again in MiXCR, with one record for every CDR3 protein. The profile shows a few hundred thousand distinct CDR3 sequences, 95% of them singletons. For this clonotype: Its cognate antigen is unknown.

Germline V gene data show CDR1 as DFQATT and CDR2 as SNEGSKA (reference sequence). This CDR3 contains 15 residues. The J segment lost 0 bases and the V segment lost 4 bases, leaving 8 bases of the junction unmatched. Relapsing-remitting disease, either stable or active, was present in the multiple sclerosis controls, who were treatment-naive patients. J is TRBJ1-2 and V is TRBV20-1; TRBD1 matches 7 bases. The sequenced sample consisted of CD4+ T cells from PBMCs. This clonotype originated in a human donor with multiple sclerosis. The CDR3 sequence: CSATVGQQANYGYTF. In nucleotides, the CDR3 is TGCAGTGCTACCGTGGGACAGCAAGCTAACTATGGCTACACCTTC.